Presented here are 9 T cell receptor beta chains from one specimen sequenced in a study of chemoradiotherapy in HPV16-positive cancers. Some clones are missing from TCRdb's copy, which holds only in-frame ones; the method was immunoSEQ multiplex PCR. The data show 40,000 to 65,000 clones, with over 85% seen just once and around 3.3% held by the top ten. Sequencing was performed on blood, taken from a patient who underwent chemoradiotherapy. The receptor source for this set is a human donor with HPV-associated anogenital cancer.

V gene TRBV7-9 combines with J gene TRBJ1-2; D remains unclear. The CDR3 loop spans 11 amino acids. Per the germline V gene, CDR1 is SEHNR and CDR2 is FQNEAQ (reference sequence). Deletions cut 3 bases from V and 13 bases from J, with 12 bases between. The CDR3, as DNA: TGTGCCAGCAGCTTTTCAGAGTATAGCACCTTC. Its protein is CASSFSEYSTF.

The chain uses TRBV9 and TRBJ1-6; 7 bases map to TRBD1. This CDR3 has 14 residues. The V gene end was trimmed by 2 bases and the J gene end by 4 bases; junction bases not matched to a gene: 0. CDR1 is SGDLS, CDR2 YYNGEE, per germline. The CDR3 region is CASSVDRYNSPLHF. The CDR3 DNA reads TGTGCCAGCAGCGTGGACAGGTATAATTCACCCCTCCACTTT.

This chain links TRBV6-1 with TRBJ2-2; perhaps TRBD2 as D (7 bases). This CDR3 comprises 15 residues. Germline CDR1 reads MNHNS; CDR2 reads SASEGT. Trimming cost V 6 bases and J 6 bases, with 17 bases left between them. Here the CDR3 reads CASRTGGARAGELFF. The CDR3 bases are TGTGCCAGCAGGACGGGGGGCGCGAGGGCCGGGGAGCTGTTTTTT.

The chain couples TRBV7-7 to TRBJ2-5; perhaps TRBD2 as D (6 bases). V lost 5 bases and J 2 bases, leaving 9 bases between the germline ends. Germline CDR1 SSHAT, CDR2 FNYEAQ (reference sequence). CDR3 length: 13 amino acids. CDR3 region: CASSRGLQETQYF. The CDR3 DNA reads as TGTGCCAGCAGCCGGGGACTGCAAGAGACCCAGTACTTC. Supplemented by reference TRBV7-7 and TRBJ2-5, the full variable domain reads GAGVSQSPRYKVTKRGQDVTLRCDPISSHATLYWYQQALGQGPEFLTYFNYEAQPDKSGLPSDRFSAERPEGSISTLTIQRTEQRDSAMYRCASSRGLQETQYFGPGTRLLVL.

V is TRBV4-1 and J is TRBJ1-6; TRBD1 might be the D (5 bases). V was pared by 3 bases and J by 7 bases, with 16 bases between. CDR3 size: 16 residues. Germline loops: CDR1 MGHRA, CDR2 YSYEKL. CDR3 sequence (DNA): TGCGCCAGCAGCCAGGACTCGGGACGTCAAAATTCACCCCTCCACTTT. This gives the protein CASSQDSGRQNSPLHF.

The gene calls are TRBV4-3 and TRBJ1-3; 9 positions agree with TRBD1. The V gene end was trimmed by 1 base and the J gene end by 0 bases; junction bases not matched to a gene: 4. Germline V gives CDR1 LGHNA, CDR2 YSLEER. CDR3 size: 17 residues. CDR3 sequence: CASSQAGTGSSGNTIYF. The DNA for the CDR3 is TGCGCCAGCAGCCAAGCTGGGACAGGGAGCTCTGGAAACACCATATATTTT.

This clone was seen a single time. CDR3 in amino acids: CASSASSRREQFF. As DNA, the CDR3 is TGTGCCAGTAGTGCCTCCTCCCGGAGGGAGCAGTTCTTC. The V call is TRBV19, the J call TRBJ2-1, with D possibly being TRBD2 (5 bases). The CDR3 spans 13 residues. Trimming cost V 5 bases and J 10 bases, with 15 bases left between them. Per the germline V gene, CDR1 is LNHDA and CDR2 is SQIVND (reference sequence).

The DNA of the CDR3 is TGTGCCAGCAGCTTAGGAGGGGACTCCCCCAATGGCCCGTATTTT. It specifies CASSLGGDSPNGPYF. The chain links TRBV7-9 to TRBJ2-3, with a weak D call TRBD2 (6 bases). V was pared by 1 base and J by 14 bases, with 22 bases between. The CDR3 covers 15 residues. The germline CDR1 and CDR2 sequences are SEHNR and FQNEAQ (reference sequence). Based on the CDR3 plus reference TRBV7-9 and TRBJ2-3, the full variable domain is DTGVSQNPRHKITKRGQNVTFRCDPISEHNRLYWYRQTLGQGPEFLTYFQNEAQLEKSRLLSDRFSAERPKGSFSTLEIQRTEQGDSAMYLCASSLGGDSPNGPYFGPGTRLTVL.

The chain couples TRBV10-3 to TRBJ1-1; TRBD1 matches at 7 bases. J was trimmed by 5 bases and V by 4 bases; bases with no gene match: 10. Germline V gene lookup returns CDR1 ENHRY and CDR2 SYGVKD. The CDR3 is 15 residues long. Here the CDR3 DNA reads TGTGCCATCAGTGCTTCGGACAGGATGGGGACTGAAGCTTTCTTT. Translated, it gives CAISASDRMGTEAFF.